The sequence of this T cell receptor (beta chain) was determined in a study of spatial heterogeneity in lung cancer. About the study: The average appearance count of each unique TCR and UMI combination in raw reads was more than 8.5.

The length of the CDR3 is 14 residues. V was trimmed by 4 bases and J by 2 bases, leaving 11 bases between them. Per the germline V gene, CDR1 is SGHAT and CDR2 is FQNNGV. Time point here: sample taken at primary tumor resection. Unsorted whole RNA of tumor, nontumor lung or frozen PBMC was sequenced. Ten or more counts support this clonotype. TCRdb independently ran MiXCR on the 5' RACE reads; one entry per CDR3 protein. The sample lists 20,000 to 25,000 distinct CDR3 sequences, about 4.5% seen once, with 7.4% in the top ten. J is TRBJ2-5 and V is TRBV11-2; TRBD1 might be the D (5 bases). This receptor was taken from a male donor with early-stage non-small cell lung cancer. The sequenced sample was PBMCs, obtained at surgery. The CDR3 nucleotides are TGTGCCAGCAGCTGGAGTACAGGACAAGAGACCCAGTACTTC. This codes for CASSWSTGQETQYF.